This note documents a single TCR beta chain sequence. Its matching antigen is unknown. The CDR3 has 16 amino acids. Germline CDR1 and CDR2: SEHNR and FQNEAQ (reference sequence). The V and J ends lost 2 bases and 2 bases, in that order; junction bases with no gene match: 4. In the authors' workflow: ImmunoSEQ gave junction-only sequences without quality scores, so filtering differed. Libraries were prepared by immunoSEQ multiplex PCR; TCRdb keeps only in-frame clonotypes and omits some of them. That table furnishes V, J and clone size, whereas the DNA furnished D and trimming. This sample has about 2.4 million clones; 93% occur once, and the top ten carry roughly 0.36%. The data were obtained in a study of shared clonotypes between healthy human individuals. The study's findings and limits: Clonotype sharing across several donors was observed for about 4.8% of naive CD4 clonotypes. An anticipated effect of sequencing depth on clonotype sharing among donors was recognized. Unshared clonotypes carried lower generation probabilities than those common to all four donors.

J is TRBJ2-5 and V is TRBV7-9, with 11 nucleotides matching TRBD2. Sequencing input: naive CD4+ T cells from PBMCs. The subset denotes: CD45RA+ positively selected. The source of this sequence is a man younger than 30 in good health. Some clones in this sample may be carry-over from other donors' samples. The CDR3 reads CASSLRRTSGQETQYF. The CDR3 DNA reads TGTGCCAGCAGCTTACGCCGGACTAGCGGGCAAGAGACCCAGTACTTC. The full variable domain, completed using reference TRBV7-9 and TRBJ2-5, is DTGVSQNPRHKITKRGQNVTFRCDPISEHNRLYWYRQTLGQGPEFLTYFQNEAQLEKSRLLSDRFSAERPKGSFSTLEIQRTEQGDSAMYLCASSLRRTSGQETQYFGPGTRLLVL.